These 32 T cell receptor beta chains came from one sample sequenced in a study of CD8 T cells in ankylosing spondylitis. TCRdb fed the 5' RACE reads into MiXCR, producing one record per CDR3 protein. The sample gives 150,000 or so distinct CDR3 sequences, about 16% of which show up once; roughly 7.7% is in the top ten. The sequenced sample was blood, either unsorted or a sorted T cell fraction (not recorded which). Receptor source: a male donor with ankylosing spondylitis or in good health (not recorded which).

The chain uses TRBV20-1 and TRBJ2-7; the match to TRBD2 covers 12 bases. The CDR3 consists of 15 residues. Germline CDR1 and CDR2: DFQATT and SNEGSKA (reference sequence). V shed 4 bases, J shed 3 bases, and the junction held 7 bases outside the gene matches. CDR3 DNA sequence: TGCAGTGCTACTAACAGACTAGCGGGAGTCTACGAGCAGTACTTC. Encoded protein: CSATNRLAGVYEQYF.

The rearrangement joins TRBV5-1 to TRBJ2-2; the D gene is possibly TRBD2 (6 bases). Trimming left V 0 bases short and J 14 bases short, with 11 bases between. The length of the CDR3 is 12 residues. The V gene's germline CDR1 is SGHRS and CDR2 YFSETQ. The CDR3 nucleotides are TGCGCCAGCAGCTTGGGAGCCGGGGGACTGTTTTTT. Translating it yields CASSLGAGGLFF.

This clonotype was observed a handful of times. The CDR3 DNA is TGTGCCAGCAGCCAAGGGTGGACAGGGGGGGCTATAGCCGAAGCTTTCTTT. Translation: CASSQGWTGGAIAEAFF. The chain has TRBV14 and TRBJ1-1; 10 bases align to TRBD1. This CDR3 contains 17 residues. Germline lookup yields CDR1 SGHDN and CDR2 FVKESK. Trimming removed 1 base from V and 8 bases from J; junction bases left unmatched: 13.

This clonotype occurred many times. The chain joins TRBV5-1 to TRBJ1-4, with 9 positions matching TRBD1. CDR1 and CDR2 from the germline V gene are SGHRS and YFSETQ. The CDR3 has 13 residues. Unmatched junction bases numbered 5, after V lost 6 bases and J lost 8 bases. The CDR3 nucleotides read TGCGCCAGCACCCGGACAGGGGACGAAAAACTGTTTTTT. Translated, it gives CASTRTGDEKLFF.

This clonotype was seen ten or more times. CDR3 protein: CASSLTGTGELFF. CDR3 nucleotides: TGTGCCAGCAGCTTGACCGGGACCGGGGAGCTGTTTTTT. This chain joins TRBV11-2 and TRBJ2-2; no clear D. Germline V CDR1 and CDR2: SGHAT, FQNNGV. V was pared by 3 bases and J by 5 bases, with 7 bases between. CDR3 size: 13 residues.

The gene calls are TRBV5-1 and TRBJ1-1; D remains ambiguous. The V gene lost 1 base and the J gene lost 2 bases, with 12 bases spanning the gap. CDR3 length: 15 amino acids. Germline CDR1 is SGHRS and CDR2 is YFSETQ. For the CDR3, the DNA is TGCGCCAGCAGCTTGCTTCGACGGGGTAACACTGAAGCTTTCTTT. Translating it yields CASSLLRRGNTEAFF. Full variable domain (outside the CDR3, taken from reference TRBV5-1 and TRBJ1-1): KAGVTQTPRYLIKTRGQQVTLSCSPISGHRSVSWYQQTPGQGLQFLFEYFSETQRNKGNFPGRFSGRQFSNSRSEMNVSTLELGDSALYLCASSLLRRGNTEAFFGQGTRLTVV.

This clonotype was recorded once. The V call is TRBV24-1, the J call TRBJ2-3; 8 bases are a match to TRBD1. Germline values: CDR1 KGHDR, CDR2 SFDVKD. Trimming cost V 2 bases and J 4 bases; bases outside gene matches: 4. This CDR3 is built from 15 residues. The CDR3 is CATSDSGQGPDTQYF. The CDR3 DNA is TGTGCCACCAGTGATTCAGGACAGGGTCCAGATACGCAGTATTTT.

The chain employs TRBV28 and TRBJ1-2; 8 bases map to TRBD1. The CDR3 is 13 amino acids. Unmatched junction bases numbered 6, after V lost 10 bases and J lost 2 bases. Germline V gives CDR1 MDHEN, CDR2 SYDVKM. The CDR3 spells CATRTGPNYGYTF. In DNA form, the CDR3 reads TGTGCCACCCGGACAGGGCCCAACTATGGCTACACCTTC.

In its sample, this clonotype was seen many times. This chain uses TRBV20-1 with TRBJ1-5, with TRBD1 matching over 9 bases. In germline, CDR1 is DFQATT, CDR2 SNEGSKA (reference sequence). J was trimmed by 4 bases and V by 0 bases; bases with no gene match: 4. The CDR3 sequence is 15 residues long. The CDR3 nucleotides are TGCAGTGCTAGAGACGGGGACAGGGTAAATCAGCCCCAGCATTTT. This gives the protein CSARDGDRVNQPQHF.

The chain couples TRBV28 to TRBJ1-3; a weak D match, TRBD1 (6 bases). The germline gives CDR1 MDHEN, CDR2 SYDVKM. The CDR3 totals 15 residues. Trimming removed 10 bases at V and 1 base at J, with 17 bases between. The CDR3 DNA is TGTGCCACTACCACAGGGATCAGTTCTGGAAACACCATATATTTT. This sequence encodes CATTTGISSGNTIYF.

This clonotype came up many times. The chain uses TRBV6-5 and TRBJ2-1, with 7 bases identical to TRBD2. CDR1 and CDR2 from the germline V gene are MNHEY and SVGAGI. The junction had 10 bases not matched to a gene; V was cut back by 0 bases and J by 8 bases. The CDR3 sequence is 16 residues long. The CDR3 spells CASSYSAARAGDEQFF. The CDR3 coding sequence is TGTGCCAGCAGTTACTCCGCGGCGAGGGCGGGAGATGAGCAGTTCTTC.

The V gene is TRBV6-2 or TRBV6-3, the J gene TRBJ2-4; D tentatively reads TRBD1 or TRBD2 (6 bases each). The V end was cut by 7 bases, the J end by 1 base, with 14 bases between. Germline loops: CDR1 MNHEY, CDR2 SVGEGT. This CDR3 is built from 15 residues. The CDR3 DNA follows: TGTGCCAGCACCACGTCGGGGGCGGCCAAAAACATTCAGTACTTC. Translated: CASTTSGAAKNIQYF.

This clonotype was counted many times. The chain has TRBV20-1 and TRBJ2-5; either TRBD1 or TRBD2 may fit D (5 bases each). The V end lost 0 bases, the J end lost 13 bases, and 18 bases lay between the germline ends. The CDR3 contains 13 residues. The germline CDR1 and CDR2 sequences are DFQATT and SNEGSKA (reference sequence). For the CDR3, the DNA is TGCAGTGCTAGAGACCCAGCTGGGGGTGTCGGGTACTTC. Amino acids: CSARDPAGGVGYF.

This clonotype was seen at least ten times. The V call is TRBV20-1, the J call TRBJ2-1; D unclear. The CDR3 length is 14 residues. The V end was cut by 6 bases, the J end by 2 bases, with 14 bases between. Germline V gene lookup returns CDR1 DFQATT and CDR2 SNEGSKA (reference sequence). CDR3 in DNA: TGCAGTGCCCCACCGCGCGGAACCTACAATGAGCAGTTCTTC. Protein product: CSAPPRGTYNEQFF.

This chain links TRBV7-8 with TRBJ1-2; 9 bases line up with TRBD1. Germline CDR1 SGHVS, CDR2 FQNEAQ. This CDR3 is built from 14 residues. V lost 5 bases, J lost 2 bases, and 3 bases stayed unmatched. This chain's CDR3 is CASSRQGGNYGYTF. DNA of the CDR3: TGTGCCAGCAGCCGACAGGGGGGGAACTATGGCTACACCTTC.

This clonotype was seen just once. The V call is TRBV11-2, the J call TRBJ2-5; D is ambiguous. V was clipped by 0 bases and J by 3 bases, with 11 bases between them. CDR3 size: 15 residues. Per the germline V gene, CDR1 is SGHAT and CDR2 is FQNNGV. The CDR3 spells CASSLDGLREETQYF. Here the CDR3 DNA reads TGTGCCAGCAGCTTAGACGGCTTACGGGAAGAGACCCAGTACTTC.

Many counts were recorded for this clonotype. The chain combines TRBV4-1 with TRBJ2-3; D unclear. Germline values: CDR1 MGHRA, CDR2 YSYEKL. V lost 1 base, J lost 0 bases, and 5 bases lay in between. CDR3 length equals 14 residues. The CDR3 loop reads CASSQAPSTDTQYF. The CDR3 bases are TGCGCCAGCAGCCAAGCCCCTAGCACAGATACGCAGTATTTT.

This clonotype has a count of ten or more. The rearrangement joins TRBV5-6 to TRBJ1-2, with D hard to call. The ends were cut back, 4 bases at V and 4 bases at J, with 17 bases in the middle. This CDR3 has 15 residues. CDR1 and CDR2 (germline): SGHDT, YYEEEE. This CDR3 is CASSVPGPPIYGYTF. CDR3 nucleotides: TGTGCCAGCAGCGTCCCGGGCCCTCCCATCTATGGCTACACCTTC.

A few counts support this clonotype. The chain employs TRBV29-1 and TRBJ1-4; TRBD1 matches at 7 bases. The germline gives CDR1 SQVTM, CDR2 ANQGSEA. The CDR3 is made up of 13 amino acids. The trim removed 6 bases at V and 7 bases at J, leaving 8 bases unmatched. The chain's CDR3 is CSVTGEGSEKLFF. The CDR3 nucleotides read TGCAGCGTAACAGGGGAGGGGAGTGAAAAACTGTTTTTT.

This clonotype was detected many times. The J gene is TRBJ1-5, the V gene TRBV20-1; 8 nucleotides match TRBD1. Germline CDR1 is DFQATT and CDR2 is SNEGSKA (reference sequence). J lost 7 bases, V lost 5 bases, and 7 bases had no gene match. The CDR3 consists of 13 residues. The CDR3 region is CSASDRVNQPQHF. DNA for the CDR3: TGCAGTGCTTCGGACAGGGTAAACCAGCCCCAGCATTTT.

This rearrangement joins TRBV6-4 to TRBJ2-2, with 9 bases fitting TRBD2. There are 17 residues in the CDR3. Germline assignment: CDR1 MRHNA and CDR2 SNTAGT. The trim removed 0 bases at V and 4 bases at J, leaving 6 bases unmatched. CDR3 protein: CASSDSFLAGLTGELFF. CDR3 DNA sequence: TGTGCCAGCAGTGACTCGTTTCTAGCGGGACTCACCGGGGAGCTGTTTTTT.

At least ten counts were recorded for this clonotype. The chain combines TRBV20-1 with TRBJ2-7, with 12 bases that match TRBD2. The CDR3 has 14 residues. The junction had 8 bases not matched to a gene; V was cut back by 6 bases and J by 5 bases. CDR1 DFQATT and CDR2 SNEGSKA come from the germline V gene (reference sequence). CDR3 bases: TGCAGTGCACGCAGACTAGCGGGAGTTAACGAGCAGTACTTC. Translation: CSARRLAGVNEQYF.

This clonotype was detected ten times or more. The chain carries TRBV5-1 and TRBJ1-1, with D unresolved. The CDR3 runs 13 residues. V shed 2 bases and J shed 2 bases, with 7 bases lying between them. Germline values: CDR1 SGHRS, CDR2 YFSETQ. CDR3 in amino acids: CASSFAENTEAFF. CDR3 in DNA: TGCGCCAGCAGCTTTGCAGAAAACACTGAAGCTTTCTTT.

This chain joins TRBV19 and TRBJ1-1; D is unclear. The V and J ends lost 8 bases and 0 bases respectively, with 7 bases between them. This CDR3 has 12 residues. CDR1 and CDR2 (germline): LNHDA, SQIVND (reference sequence). The CDR3 DNA reads TGTGCCAGTTCACAAATGAACACTGAAGCTTTCTTT. This gives the protein CASSQMNTEAFF.

The CDR3 loop is CASSLNGKPDTQYF. CDR3 in DNA: TGTGCCAGCTCACTCAACGGCAAACCAGATACGCAGTATTTT. V and J are TRBV18 and TRBJ2-3; D is undetermined. Trimming cost V 4 bases and J 4 bases, with 12 bases left between them. The CDR3 totals 14 residues. Germline CDR1 and CDR2: KGHSH and LQKENI.

As for this clonotype: Possible read error: a much larger clone is one base away. The chain joins TRBV12-3 or TRBV12-4 to TRBJ2-1; D gene unclear. The CDR3 is made up of 12 amino acids. V was shortened by 6 bases and J by 15 bases, with 18 bases between the two germline ends. The CDR3 region has the DNA TGTGCCAGCAGCCCTCCCGGGTCGCCGAGGTTCTTC. It encodes CASSPPGSPRFF.

In its sample, this clonotype was seen many times. The chain employs TRBV7-8 and TRBJ2-2; D is uncertain. V was clipped by 3 bases and J by 1 base, with 9 bases between them. CDR1 SGHVS and CDR2 FQNEAQ come from the germline V gene. The CDR3 is made up of 15 amino acids. The CDR3 protein is CASSLGPMNTGELFF. The CDR3 coding sequence is TGTGCCAGCAGCTTGGGTCCGATGAACACCGGGGAGCTGTTTTTT.

This clonotype was picked up a small number of times. The chain joins TRBV25-1 to TRBJ2-1; D is perhaps TRBD1 (5 bases). Trimming shortened V by 3 bases and J by 6 bases, and 15 bases separated the two germline ends. Germline values: CDR1 MGHDK, CDR2 SYGVNS. The CDR3 runs 15 residues. CDR3: CASSEDGAPINEQFF. In DNA, the CDR3 is TGTGCCAGCAGTGAGGATGGGGCCCCGATCAATGAGCAGTTCTTC.

V and J are TRBV6-2 or TRBV6-3 and TRBJ2-7; 10 positions agree with TRBD2. CDR1 and CDR2 (germline): MNHEY, SVGEGT. V lost 2 bases to trimming and J lost 2 bases; unmatched junction nucleotides: 3. CDR3 length equals 15 residues. CDR3 bases: TGTGCCAGCAGTTACGTCACTAGCGGGGCCTACGAGCAGTACTTC. Its protein product is CASSYVTSGAYEQYF.

V usage is TRBV20-1 and J usage is TRBJ1-3; D perhaps matches TRBD1 (5 bases). Germline-derived CDR1 and CDR2 are DFQATT and SNEGSKA (reference sequence). The CDR3 sequence is 17 residues long. V was trimmed by 2 bases and J by 0 bases, leaving 17 bases between them. CDR3 in DNA: TGCAGTGCTAGATCGCCGGGACCCCAGAACTCTGGAAACACCATATATTTT. This sequence encodes CSARSPGPQNSGNTIYF.

This clonotype was seen more than once but under ten times. The CDR3 protein is CASSEPGRMNTEAFF. The CDR3 DNA follows: TGTGCCAGCAGCGAACCGGGACGGATGAACACTGAAGCTTTCTTT. V is TRBV5-8 and J is TRBJ1-1, with a tentative D call TRBD1 (5 bases). Germline values: CDR1 SGHTS, CDR2 YDEGEE. The CDR3 contains 15 residues. The V gene lost 4 bases and the J gene lost 0 bases, with 13 bases spanning the gap.

This clonotype has a count of ten or more. V and J are TRBV5-1 and TRBJ2-3; 9 bases fit TRBD2. CDR1 is SGHRS, CDR2 YFSETQ, per germline. The CDR3 consists of 16 residues. J lost 3 bases, V lost 0 bases, and 5 bases had no gene match. CDR3 coding DNA: TGCGCCAGCAGCTTGGCTGTTAGCGGGAGTACAGATACGCAGTATTTT. This translates into CASSLAVSGSTDTQYF.